A selection of T cell receptor beta chains follows, all from one sample in a study of blood T cell repertoires in COVID-19. The method was immunoSEQ multiplex PCR; TCRdb's version includes in-frame clones alone and lacks a portion of them. The sample holds 300,000 to 400,000 clones, 85% seen once. Sequencing used peripheral blood. The receptor set was obtained from a human donor in a cohort sampled during active COVID-19. The CDR3 runs from the conserved cysteine through the conserved F or W. Only some rows state a clone size, as once, few, many or a class for expanded clones.

CASSTESPKNIQYF	-	14	TRBV5-1	TRBJ2-4
CASSLSRVGEQYF	-	13	TRBV27	TRBJ2-7
CASSGRQSTGELFF	-	14	TRBV10-1	TRBJ2-2
CSVDMQGLGTEAFF	-	14	TRBV29-1	TRBJ1-1
CASSPAGRGSTDTQYF	-	16	TRBV5-4	TRBJ2-3
CASSPRRGTGTNEKLFF	-	17	TRBV5-8	TRBJ1-4
CASSRDRAYGYTF	-	13	TRBV19	TRBJ1-2
CASSLLDSDTQYF	few	13	TRBV7-9	TRBJ2-3
CASRNRGGANVLTF	-	14	TRBV6-5	TRBJ2-6
CASSPTGRGHEAFF	-	14	TRBV5-4	TRBJ1-1
CSVDRPYGTEAFF	-	13	TRBV29-1	TRBJ1-1
CSASSSEQFF	-	10	TRBV20-1	TRBJ2-1
CASSYSSSQEGSPLHF	many	16	TRBV6-5	TRBJ1-6
CASRGQVSSYEQYF	-	14	TRBV19	TRBJ2-7
CASNSGGGETQYF	-	13	TRBV25-1	TRBJ2-5
CASSGKDRLGTEAFF	once	15	TRBV21-1	TRBJ1-1
CASSTGENYGYTF	-	13	TRBV5-1	TRBJ1-2
CASGPGDSGGVTETQYF	-	17	TRBV12-5	TRBJ2-5